These 18 T cell receptor beta chains originate from one sample sequenced in a study of blood T cell repertoires in COVID-19. Clones were read by immunoSEQ multiplex PCR, and TCRdb kept only the in-frame ones, dropping some. The data hold fewer than 300,000 clones, with 86% observed a single time. Sequenced input: peripheral blood. The receptors shown here come from a woman in her 30s with COVID-19, enrolled during active disease.

This clone appeared a few times. The genes are TRBV6-5 and TRBJ2-7; 8 bases fit TRBD2. The CDR3 runs 14 residues. The ends lost 9 bases at V and 2 bases at J; junction bases unmatched: 9. Looked up from germline, CDR1 is MNHEY and CDR2 is SVGAGI. The DNA for the CDR3 is TGTGCCAGTGCCCGGGCGGGGGGACCCTACGAGCAGTACTTC. It codes for CASARAGGPYEQYF.

This clone was detected once. This rearrangement joins TRBV14 to TRBJ2-1, with 12 positions matching TRBD2. V was pared by 0 bases and J by 6 bases, with 3 bases of the junction left unmatched. The CDR3 has 16 residues. Germline V CDR1 and CDR2: SGHDN, FVKESK. CDR3 sequence: CASSQELAGGRNEQFF. The CDR3 region has the DNA TGTGCCAGCAGCCAAGAACTAGCGGGGGGTCGCAATGAGCAGTTCTTC.

In this sample, this clone turned up once. The V and J genes are TRBV19 and TRBJ1-2; D is undetermined. Per the germline V gene, CDR1 is LNHDA and CDR2 is SQIVND (reference sequence). V was shortened by 4 bases and J by 4 bases, with 10 bases between the two germline ends. There are 13 residues in the CDR3. CDR3 sequence: CASSRSVVYGYTF. Written as DNA, the CDR3 is TGTGCCAGTAGTAGGTCGGTAGTCTATGGCTACACCTTC.

J is TRBJ2-7 and V is TRBV19, with 7 bases identical to TRBD2. V shed 5 bases and J 5 bases; nucleotides not matched to a gene: 12. Germline lookup yields CDR1 LNHDA and CDR2 SQIVND (reference sequence). The CDR3 length is 15 residues. The CDR3 nucleotides read TGTGCCAGTAGTCCCGAATGGACTAGTATCCACGAGCAGTACTTC. Its translation: CASSPEWTSIHEQYF.

V and J are TRBV7-8 and TRBJ2-3; maybe TRBD1 (6 bases). Germline V CDR1 and CDR2: SGHVS, FQNEAQ. Trimming stripped 3 bases from V and 2 bases from J, with 18 bases between. The CDR3 extends over 17 amino acids. CDR3 nucleotide sequence: TGTGCCAGCAGCTTCCCGGTGGGGGCCTCTGACACAGATACGCAGTATTTT. Protein sequence: CASSFPVGASDTDTQYF.

This clone showed up just once. The chain employs TRBV5-1 and TRBJ1-2; 7 bases are shared with TRBD1. The ends lost 5 bases at V and 3 bases at J; junction bases unmatched: 4. The CDR3 is 13 residues long. Looked up from germline, CDR1 is SGHRS and CDR2 is YFSETQ. In nucleotides, the CDR3 is TGCGCCAGCAGAGGGACAGACCACTATGGCTACACCTTC. It is translated as CASRGTDHYGYTF.

The rearrangement links TRBV5-1 to TRBJ2-7; the D gene is possibly TRBD1 (6 bases). V dropped 2 bases and J dropped 0 bases, with 15 bases sitting between them. The CDR3 contains 16 residues. Germline CDR1 and CDR2: SGHRS and YFSETQ. DNA of the CDR3: TGCGCCAGCAGCTTTGGGTTGACAGGTGCCTCCTACGAGCAGTACTTC. Translation: CASSFGLTGASYEQYF.

This chain joins TRBV6-4 and TRBJ2-2; the D is unclear. The V and J ends lost 0 bases and 2 bases respectively, with 4 bases between them. Germline assignment: CDR1 MRHNA and CDR2 SNTAGT. The CDR3 consists of 14 residues. The CDR3 is CASSDSSNTGELFF. In DNA form, the CDR3 reads TGTGCCAGCAGTGACTCTAGCAACACCGGGGAGCTGTTTTTT.

The chain recombines TRBV29-1 with TRBJ2-7, with D uncertain. The CDR3 consists of 13 residues. V dropped 6 bases and J dropped 0 bases, with 12 bases sitting between them. Germline CDR1 is SQVTM and CDR2 is ANQGSEA. For the CDR3, the DNA is TGCAGCGTCACAGAAAAACTCTCCTACGAGCAGTACTTC. This codes for CSVTEKLSYEQYF.

The CDR3 here is CASSPYSGGAYNEQFF. CDR3 DNA sequence: TGTGCCAGCAGTCCCTATAGCGGGGGGGCCTACAATGAGCAGTTCTTC. The chain couples TRBV6-6 to TRBJ2-1; 11 bases align to TRBD2. The ends lost 5 bases at V and 2 bases at J; junction bases unmatched: 5. Per the germline V gene, CDR1 is MNHNY and CDR2 is SVGAGI (reference sequence). The CDR3 runs 16 residues.

This clone has only one observation. This sequence joins TRBV28 and TRBJ1-6; 7 positions match TRBD1. Germline lookup yields CDR1 MDHEN and CDR2 SYDVKM. After removal of 4 bases from V and 10 bases from J, the junction contained 7 bases not matched to a gene. The CDR3 is 14 amino acids. CDR3 protein: CASSYRGGKSPLHF. CDR3 DNA sequence: TGTGCCAGCAGTTACAGGGGCGGCAAATCACCCCTCCACTTT.

This chain joins TRBV18 and TRBJ2-5; 11 nucleotides line up with TRBD2. This CDR3 has 15 amino acids. Losses at the gene ends were 6 bases for V and 5 bases for J; bases not matched to a gene: 8. Germline V gene sequence: CDR1 KGHSH, CDR2 LQKENI. CDR3 in amino acids: CASSKMTSGEETQYF. The CDR3 DNA sequence: TGTGCCAGCTCTAAGATGACTAGCGGGGAGGAGACCCAGTACTTC. The variable domain in full, completed from reference TRBV18 and TRBJ2-5, reads NAGVMQNPRHLVRRRGQEARLRCSPMKGHSHVYWYRQLPEEGLKFMVYLQKENIIDESGMPKERFSAEFPKEGPSILRIQQVVRGDSAAYFCASSKMTSGEETQYFGPGTRLLVL.

The gene calls are TRBV5-8 and TRBJ1-1, with D hard to call. The CDR3 has 13 residues. Germline V gives CDR1 SGHTS, CDR2 YDEGEE. The V gene lost 2 bases and the J gene lost 3 bases, with 8 bases spanning the gap. CDR3 bases: TGTGCCAGCAGCTTCTCCAGATACACTGAAGCTTTCTTT. Translated: CASSFSRYTEAFF.

V usage is TRBV5-1 and J usage is TRBJ2-2; the D gene is possibly TRBD1 (6 bases). Germline V gene data show CDR1 as SGHRS and CDR2 as YFSETQ. Deletions cut 0 bases from V and 5 bases from J, with 17 bases between. The CDR3 length is 17 residues. The DNA of the CDR3 is TGCGCCAGCAGCTTGGAGGTGGGGGCCCGGGTGACCGGGGAGCTGTTTTTT. Translation: CASSLEVGARVTGELFF.

V gene TRBV19 combines with J gene TRBJ1-2; a weak D match, TRBD1 (6 bases). The CDR3 covers 13 residues. Germline V gives CDR1 LNHDA, CDR2 SQIVND (reference sequence). The ends were cut back, 5 bases at V and 7 bases at J, with 14 bases in the middle. In DNA form, the CDR3 reads TGTGCCAGTAGTCCTACAGGGTATTCTGGCTACACCTTC. This encodes CASSPTGYSGYTF.

This clone has only a few counts. This chain connects TRBV18 to TRBJ2-1; 12 nucleotides agree with TRBD2. V dropped 0 bases and J dropped 7; count of bases not matched to a gene: 10. CDR1 and CDR2 (germline): KGHSH, LQKENI. The CDR3 is 18 amino acids. The CDR3 is CASSPPVEASGGVNEQFF. DNA for the CDR3: TGTGCCAGCTCACCACCCGTGGAGGCTAGCGGGGGGGTAAATGAGCAGTTCTTC.

The rearrangement links TRBV23-1 to TRBJ1-1; 7 positions match TRBD1. TRBV23-1 qualifies as an ORF whose function is uncertain. The CDR3 runs 16 residues. The V and J ends lost 4 bases and 4 bases, in that order; junction bases with no gene match: 12. The CDR3 DNA reads as TGCGCCAGCAGTCTTAGGACAGGTTTTGGTGGCACTGAAGCTTTCTTT. This codes for CASSLRTGFGGTEAFF.

The chain uses TRBV19 and TRBJ1-6, with D uncertain. CDR3 size: 13 residues. From germline, CDR1 is LNHDA and CDR2 SQIVND (reference sequence). V lost 1 base to trimming and J lost 10 bases, with 8 bases between them. The CDR3 nucleotides read TGTGCCAGTAGTATAGTCGGGAGATCACCCCTCCACTTT. This translates into CASSIVGRSPLHF.